This T cell receptor (beta chain) comes out of a study of metastatic and nonmetastatic thyroid tumors. Whole-study context: Peripheral blood and tumor or nodule samples from malignant and benign thyroid patients were compared.

No patient had received any treatment before thyroid surgery. Germline CDR1 MNHNS, CDR2 SASEGT. Trimming removed 1 base from V and 4 bases from J, with 11 bases in between. This CDR3 has 15 amino acids. TCRdb re-called the PCR reads via MiXCR. The sample shows about 52,000 clones, approximately 15% of them seen only once. Source material: blood. This TCR came from a female donor with papillary thyroid cancer or a benign thyroid nodule (not recorded which). Some clones in this sample may be carry-over from other donors' samples. This sequence joins TRBV6-1 and TRBJ1-3; D not resolved. CDR3 protein: CASSEDKGAGNTIYF. CDR3 nucleotide sequence: TGTGCCAGCAGTGAAGATAAGGGCGCCGGAAACACCATATATTTT.